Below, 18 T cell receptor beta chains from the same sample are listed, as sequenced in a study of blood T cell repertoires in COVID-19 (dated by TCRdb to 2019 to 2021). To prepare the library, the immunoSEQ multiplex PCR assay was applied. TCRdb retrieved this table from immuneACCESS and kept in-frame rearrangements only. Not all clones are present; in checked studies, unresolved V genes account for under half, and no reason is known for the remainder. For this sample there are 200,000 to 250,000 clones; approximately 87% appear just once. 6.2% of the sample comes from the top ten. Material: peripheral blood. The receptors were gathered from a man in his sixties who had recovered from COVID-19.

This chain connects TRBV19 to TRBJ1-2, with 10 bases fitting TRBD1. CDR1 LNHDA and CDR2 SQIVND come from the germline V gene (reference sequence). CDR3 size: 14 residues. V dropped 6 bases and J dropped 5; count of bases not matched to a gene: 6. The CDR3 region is CASSQRDRGYGYTF. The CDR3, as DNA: TGTGCCAGTAGCCAGCGGGACAGGGGATATGGCTACACCTTC.

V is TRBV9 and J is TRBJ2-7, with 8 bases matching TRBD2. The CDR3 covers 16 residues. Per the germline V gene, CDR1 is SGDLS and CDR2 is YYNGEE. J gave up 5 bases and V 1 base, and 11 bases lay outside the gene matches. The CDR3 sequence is CASSVLSGSPGNEQYF. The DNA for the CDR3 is TGTGCCAGCAGCGTATTGAGCGGGAGCCCCGGGAACGAGCAGTACTTC. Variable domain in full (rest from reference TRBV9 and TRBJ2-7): DSGVTQTPKHLITATGQRVTLRCSPRSGDLSVYWYQQSLDQGLQFLIQYYNGEERAKGNILERFSAQQFPDLHSELNLSSLELGDSALYFCASSVLSGSPGNEQYFGPGTRLTVT.

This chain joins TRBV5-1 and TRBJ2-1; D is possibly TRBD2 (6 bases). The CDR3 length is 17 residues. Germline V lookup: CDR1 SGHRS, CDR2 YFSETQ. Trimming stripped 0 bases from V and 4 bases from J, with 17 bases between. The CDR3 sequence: CASSLVRRRDSYNEQFF. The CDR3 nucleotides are TGCGCCAGCAGCTTGGTACGACGGAGGGATTCTTACAATGAGCAGTTCTTC.

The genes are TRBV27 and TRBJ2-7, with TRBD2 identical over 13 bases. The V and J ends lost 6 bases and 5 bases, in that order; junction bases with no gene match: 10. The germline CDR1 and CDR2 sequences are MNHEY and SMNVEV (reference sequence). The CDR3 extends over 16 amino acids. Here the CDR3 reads CASSLRVTSGRDEQYF. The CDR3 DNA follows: TGTGCCAGCAGCCTAAGGGTCACTAGCGGGAGGGACGAGCAGTACTTC.

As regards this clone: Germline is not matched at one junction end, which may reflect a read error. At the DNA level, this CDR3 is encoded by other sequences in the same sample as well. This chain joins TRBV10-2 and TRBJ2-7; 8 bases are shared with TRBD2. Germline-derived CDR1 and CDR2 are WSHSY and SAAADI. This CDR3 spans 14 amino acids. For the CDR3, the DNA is TGCGCCAGCAGTGGAGCGGGAGAACTCTACGAGCAGTACTTT. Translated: CASSGAGELYEQYF.

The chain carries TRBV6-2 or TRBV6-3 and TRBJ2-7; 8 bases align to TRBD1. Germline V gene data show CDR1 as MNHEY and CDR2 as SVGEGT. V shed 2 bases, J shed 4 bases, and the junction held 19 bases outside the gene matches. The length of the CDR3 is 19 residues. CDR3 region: CASSYRRGQGQPKEYEQYF. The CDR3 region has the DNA TGTGCCAGCAGTTACCGACGTGGACAGGGCCAACCTAAAGAGTACGAGCAGTACTTC.

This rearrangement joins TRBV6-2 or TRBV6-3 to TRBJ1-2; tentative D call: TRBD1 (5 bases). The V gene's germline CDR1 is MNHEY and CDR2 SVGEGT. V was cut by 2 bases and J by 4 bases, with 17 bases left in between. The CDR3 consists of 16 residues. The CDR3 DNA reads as TGTGCCAGCAGTTACGGGACTTCTCAATGGGGCTATGGCTACACCTTC. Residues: CASSYGTSQWGYGYTF.

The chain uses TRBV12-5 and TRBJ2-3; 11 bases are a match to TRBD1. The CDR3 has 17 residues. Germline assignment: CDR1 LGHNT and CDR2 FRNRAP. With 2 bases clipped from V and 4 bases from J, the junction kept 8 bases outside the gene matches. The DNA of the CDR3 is TGTGCTAGTGGTTTGCCCCGGACAGGGGGCTTCGCAGATACGCAGTATTTT. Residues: CASGLPRTGGFADTQYF.

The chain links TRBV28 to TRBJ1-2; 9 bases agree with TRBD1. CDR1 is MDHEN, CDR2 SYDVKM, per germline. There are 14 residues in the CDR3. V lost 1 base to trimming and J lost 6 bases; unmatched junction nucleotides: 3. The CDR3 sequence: CASSLLQGAHGYTF. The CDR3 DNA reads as TGTGCCAGCAGTTTATTACAGGGGGCCCATGGCTACACCTTC.

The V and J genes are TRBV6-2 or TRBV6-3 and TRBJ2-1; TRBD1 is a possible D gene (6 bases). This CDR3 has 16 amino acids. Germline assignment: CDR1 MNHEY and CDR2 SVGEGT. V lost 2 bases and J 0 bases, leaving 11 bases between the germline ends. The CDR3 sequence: CASSYQGPSSYNEQFF. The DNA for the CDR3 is TGTGCCAGCAGTTACCAGGGGCCGAGCTCCTACAATGAGCAGTTCTTC.

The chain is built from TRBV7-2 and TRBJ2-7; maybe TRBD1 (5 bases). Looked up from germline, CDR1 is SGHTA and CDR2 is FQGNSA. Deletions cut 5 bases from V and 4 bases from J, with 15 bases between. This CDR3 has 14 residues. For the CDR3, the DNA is TGTGCCAGCAGCCATACCCAGGGTATGTACGAGCAGTACTTC. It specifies CASSHTQGMYEQYF. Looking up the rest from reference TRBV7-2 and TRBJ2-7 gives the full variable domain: GAGVSQSPSNKVTEKGKDVELRCDPISGHTALYWYRQSLGQGLEFLIYFQGNSAPDKSGLPSDRFSAERTGGSVSTLTIQRTQQEDSAVYLCASSHTQGMYEQYFGPGTRLTVT.

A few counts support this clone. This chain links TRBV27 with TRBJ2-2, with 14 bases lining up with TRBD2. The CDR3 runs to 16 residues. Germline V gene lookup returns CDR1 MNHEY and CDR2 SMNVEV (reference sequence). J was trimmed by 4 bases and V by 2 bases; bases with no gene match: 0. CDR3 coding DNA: TGTGCCAGCAGTTTAGGACTAGCGGGAGGCACCGGGGAGCTGTTTTTT. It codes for CASSLGLAGGTGELFF.

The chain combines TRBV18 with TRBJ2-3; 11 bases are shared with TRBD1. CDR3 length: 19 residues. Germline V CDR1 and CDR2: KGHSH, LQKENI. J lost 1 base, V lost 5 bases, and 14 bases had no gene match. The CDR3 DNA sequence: TGTGCCAGCTCATCAACACACCCGGGACAGGGGGTCGGCACAGATACGCAGTATTTT. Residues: CASSSTHPGQGVGTDTQYF.

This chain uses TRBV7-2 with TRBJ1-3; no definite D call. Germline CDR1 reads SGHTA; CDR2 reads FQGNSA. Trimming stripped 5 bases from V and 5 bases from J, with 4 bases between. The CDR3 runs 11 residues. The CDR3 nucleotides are TGTGCCAGCAGCCTTAGAAACACCATATATTTT. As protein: CASSLRNTIYF.

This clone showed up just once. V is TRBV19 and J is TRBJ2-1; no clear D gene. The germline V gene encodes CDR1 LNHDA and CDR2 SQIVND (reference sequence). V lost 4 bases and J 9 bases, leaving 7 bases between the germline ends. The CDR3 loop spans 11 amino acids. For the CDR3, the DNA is TGTGCCAGTAGTACCGAGCTTGAGCAGTTCTTC. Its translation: CASSTELEQFF.

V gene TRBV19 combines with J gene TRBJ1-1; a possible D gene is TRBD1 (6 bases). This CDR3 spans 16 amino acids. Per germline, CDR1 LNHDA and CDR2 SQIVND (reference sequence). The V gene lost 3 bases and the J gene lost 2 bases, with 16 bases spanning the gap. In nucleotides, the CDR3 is TGTGCCAGTAGTATCCCAAGACAGGTTTTTAACACTGAAGCTTTCTTT. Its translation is CASSIPRQVFNTEAFF.

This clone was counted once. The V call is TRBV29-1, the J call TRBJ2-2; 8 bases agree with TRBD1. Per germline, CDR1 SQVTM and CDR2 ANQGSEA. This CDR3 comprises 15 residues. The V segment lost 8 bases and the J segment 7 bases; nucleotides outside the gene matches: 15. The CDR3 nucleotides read TGCAGCATAGACCTTCAGGGGGCTGGGGGCGGGGAGCTGTTTTTT. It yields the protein CSIDLQGAGGGELFF.

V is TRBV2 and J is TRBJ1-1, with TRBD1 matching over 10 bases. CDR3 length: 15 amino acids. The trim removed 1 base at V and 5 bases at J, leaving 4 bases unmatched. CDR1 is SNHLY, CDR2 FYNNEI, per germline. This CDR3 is CASSEGDRGQTEAFF. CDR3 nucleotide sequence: TGTGCCAGCAGTGAAGGTGACAGGGGGCAAACTGAAGCTTTCTTT.